This TCR beta chain was documented in a study of OX40 agonist ivuxolimab in advanced cancers. Study summary: Ivuxolimab doses were 0.01, 0.1, 0.3, 1.5, 3 or 10 mg/kg every 2 weeks. Study-wide findings and caveats: On average, CD8+ T cells had more expanded clones than CD4+.

The data were produced by immunoSEQ multiplex PCR, yet TCRdb's version contains in-frame clones alone and is incomplete. The sample gives tens of thousands of clones, around 82% of which show up once; 1.9% is in the top ten. This clone was seen only once. Its target is unknown. A history of autoimmune disease or systemic immunosuppression excluded patients. The CDR3 extends over 14 amino acids. Germline V gene lookup returns CDR1 MDHEN and CDR2 SYDVKM. Trimming stripped 6 bases from V and 3 bases from J, with 14 bases between. The sequence was obtained from an adult with an advanced solid tumor such as melanoma, head and neck, liver or kidney cancer. This rearrangement joins TRBV28 to TRBJ1-2, with D unresolved. The sample here was CD4+ or CD8+ T cells sorted from blood, taken in a trial of the OX40 agonist ivuxolimab. The CDR3 is CASSHLEGYYGYTF. CDR3 sequence (DNA): TGTGCCAGCAGCCACCTGGAGGGTTACTATGGCTACACCTTC.